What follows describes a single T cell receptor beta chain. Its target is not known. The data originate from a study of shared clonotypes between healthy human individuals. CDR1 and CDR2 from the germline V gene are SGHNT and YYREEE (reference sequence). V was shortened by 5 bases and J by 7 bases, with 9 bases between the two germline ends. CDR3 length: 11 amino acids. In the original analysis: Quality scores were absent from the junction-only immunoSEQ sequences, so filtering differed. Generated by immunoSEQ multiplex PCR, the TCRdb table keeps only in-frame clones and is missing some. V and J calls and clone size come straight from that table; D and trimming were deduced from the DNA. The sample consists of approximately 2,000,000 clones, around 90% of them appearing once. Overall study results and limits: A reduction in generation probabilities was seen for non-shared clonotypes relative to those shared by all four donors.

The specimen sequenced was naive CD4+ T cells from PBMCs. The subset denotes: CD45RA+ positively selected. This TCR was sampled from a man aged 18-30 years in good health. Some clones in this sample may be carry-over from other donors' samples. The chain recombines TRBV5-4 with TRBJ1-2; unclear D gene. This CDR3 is CASRLDGGYTF. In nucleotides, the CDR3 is TGTGCCAGCAGACTCGACGGTGGCTACACCTTC.